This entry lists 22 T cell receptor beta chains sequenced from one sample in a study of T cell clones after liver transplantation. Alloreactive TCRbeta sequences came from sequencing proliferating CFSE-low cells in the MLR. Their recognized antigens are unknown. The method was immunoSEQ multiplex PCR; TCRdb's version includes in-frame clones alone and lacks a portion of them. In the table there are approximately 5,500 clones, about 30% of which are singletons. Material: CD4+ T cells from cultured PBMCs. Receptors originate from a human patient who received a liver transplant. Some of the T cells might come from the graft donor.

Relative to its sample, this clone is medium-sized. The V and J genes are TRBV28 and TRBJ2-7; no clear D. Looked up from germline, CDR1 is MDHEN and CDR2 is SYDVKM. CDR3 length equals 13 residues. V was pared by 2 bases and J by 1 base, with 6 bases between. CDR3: CASSLGLSYEQYF. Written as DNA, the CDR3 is TGTGCCAGCAGTTTAGGCCTTTCCTACGAGCAGTACTTC.

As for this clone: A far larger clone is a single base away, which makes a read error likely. CDR3 sequence: CAISTQGQDQPQHF. The CDR3 region has the DNA TGTGCCATTAGTACCCAGGGACAGGATCAGCCCCAGCATTTT. The V and J genes are TRBV19 and TRBJ1-5; 8 bases are shared with TRBD1. The CDR3 runs to 14 residues. CDR1 LNHDA and CDR2 SQIVND come from the germline V gene (reference sequence).

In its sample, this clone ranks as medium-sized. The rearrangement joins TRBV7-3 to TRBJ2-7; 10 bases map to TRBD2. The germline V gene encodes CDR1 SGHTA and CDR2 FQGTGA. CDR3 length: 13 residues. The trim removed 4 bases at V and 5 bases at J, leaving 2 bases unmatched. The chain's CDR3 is CASSSGLADEQYF. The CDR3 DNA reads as TGTGCCAGCAGCTCCGGACTAGCGGACGAGCAGTACTTC. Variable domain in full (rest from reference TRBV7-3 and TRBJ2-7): GAGVSQTPSNKVTEKGKYVELRCDPISGHTALYWYRQSLGQGPEFLIYFQGTGAADDSGLPNDRFFAVRPEGSVSTLKIQRTERGDSAVYLCASSSGLADEQYFGPGTRLTVT.

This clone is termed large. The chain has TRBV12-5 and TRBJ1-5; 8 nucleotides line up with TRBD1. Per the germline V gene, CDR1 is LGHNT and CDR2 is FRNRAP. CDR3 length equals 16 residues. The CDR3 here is CSHSDRAPYSNQPQHF. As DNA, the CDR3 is TGTTCCCACTCGGACAGGGCACCTTATAGCAATCAGCCCCAGCATTTT.

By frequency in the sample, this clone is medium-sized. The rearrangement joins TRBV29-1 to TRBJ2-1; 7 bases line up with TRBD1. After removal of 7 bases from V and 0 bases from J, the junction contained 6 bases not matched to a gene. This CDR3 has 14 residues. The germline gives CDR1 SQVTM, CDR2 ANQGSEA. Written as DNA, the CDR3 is TGCAGCGGACAGGGCACCTTCTCCTACAATGAGCAGTTCTTC. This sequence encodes CSGQGTFSYNEQFF.

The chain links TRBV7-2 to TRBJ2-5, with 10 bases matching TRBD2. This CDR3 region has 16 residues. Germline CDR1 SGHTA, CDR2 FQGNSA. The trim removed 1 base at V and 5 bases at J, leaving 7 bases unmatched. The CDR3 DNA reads TGTGCCAGCAGCTTAGTTGCTAGCGGGAGCGGGGAGACCCAGTACTTC. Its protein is CASSLVASGSGETQYF. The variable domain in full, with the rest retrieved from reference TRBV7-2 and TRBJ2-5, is GAGVSQSPSNKVTEKGKDVELRCDPISGHTALYWYRQSLGQGLEFLIYFQGNSAPDKSGLPSDRFSAERTGGSVSTLTIQRTQQEDSAVYLCASSLVASGSGETQYFGPGTRLLVL.

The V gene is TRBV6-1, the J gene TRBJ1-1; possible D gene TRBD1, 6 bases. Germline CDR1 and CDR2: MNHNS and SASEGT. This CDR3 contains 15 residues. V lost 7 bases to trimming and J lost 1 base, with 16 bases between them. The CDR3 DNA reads TGTGCCAGCACCCGAACAGGGAGTCCGAACACTGAAGCTTTCTTT. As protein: CASTRTGSPNTEAFF.

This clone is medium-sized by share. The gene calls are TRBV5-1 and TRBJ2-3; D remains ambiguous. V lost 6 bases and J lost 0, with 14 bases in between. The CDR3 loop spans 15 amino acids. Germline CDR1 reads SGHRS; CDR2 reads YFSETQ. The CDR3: CASNYEPSSTDTQYF. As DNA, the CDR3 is TGCGCCAGCAACTACGAGCCTTCTAGCACAGATACGCAGTATTTT.

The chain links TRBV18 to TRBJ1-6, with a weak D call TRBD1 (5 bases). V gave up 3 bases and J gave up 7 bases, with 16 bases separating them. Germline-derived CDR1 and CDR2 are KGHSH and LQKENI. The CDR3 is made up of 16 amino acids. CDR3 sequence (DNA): TGTGCCAGCTCACCGTCCACAGGACAAATCAATTCACCCCTCCACTTT. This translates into CASSPSTGQINSPLHF.

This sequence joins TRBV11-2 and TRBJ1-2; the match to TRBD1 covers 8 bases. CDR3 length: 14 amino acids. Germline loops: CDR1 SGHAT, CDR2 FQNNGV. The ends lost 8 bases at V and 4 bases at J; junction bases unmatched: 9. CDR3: CASAVQGGFYGYTF. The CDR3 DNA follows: TGTGCCAGCGCTGTACAGGGGGGCTTCTATGGCTACACCTTC.

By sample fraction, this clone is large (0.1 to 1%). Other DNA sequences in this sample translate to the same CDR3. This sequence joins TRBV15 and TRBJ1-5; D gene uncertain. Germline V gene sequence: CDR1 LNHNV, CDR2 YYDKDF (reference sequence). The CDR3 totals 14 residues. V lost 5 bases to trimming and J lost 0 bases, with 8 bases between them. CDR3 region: CATSDGYSNQPQHF. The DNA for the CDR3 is TGTGCCACCAGCGATGGCTATAGCAATCAGCCCCAGCATTTT.

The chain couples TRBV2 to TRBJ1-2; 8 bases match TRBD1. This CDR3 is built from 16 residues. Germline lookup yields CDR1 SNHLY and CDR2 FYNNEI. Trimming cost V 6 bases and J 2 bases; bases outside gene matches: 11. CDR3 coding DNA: TGTGCCAGCAGCGTCGTCCAGGGGGCTCGCAACTATGGCTACACCTTC. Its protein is CASSVVQGARNYGYTF.

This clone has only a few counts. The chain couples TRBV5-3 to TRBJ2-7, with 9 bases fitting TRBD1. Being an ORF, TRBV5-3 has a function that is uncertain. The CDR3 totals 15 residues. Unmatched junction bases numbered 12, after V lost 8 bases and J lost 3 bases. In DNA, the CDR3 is TGTGCCAGCAGCCCACTCGGGACAGGGCGCTACGAGCAGTACTTC. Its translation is CASSPLGTGRYEQYF.

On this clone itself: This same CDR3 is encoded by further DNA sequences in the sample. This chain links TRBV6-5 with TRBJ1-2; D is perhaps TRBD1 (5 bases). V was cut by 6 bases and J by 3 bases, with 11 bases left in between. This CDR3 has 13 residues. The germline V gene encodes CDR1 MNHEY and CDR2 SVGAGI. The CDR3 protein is CASSPTGDYGYTF. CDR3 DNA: TGTGCCAGCAGCCCCACAGGTGACTATGGCTACACCTTC.

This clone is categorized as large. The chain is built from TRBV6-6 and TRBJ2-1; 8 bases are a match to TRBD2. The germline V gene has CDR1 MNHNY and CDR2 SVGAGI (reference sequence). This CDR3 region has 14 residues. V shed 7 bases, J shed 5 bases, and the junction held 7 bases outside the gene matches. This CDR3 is CASTAGTRNNEQFF. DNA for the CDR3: TGTGCCAGCACCGCCGGGACTAGAAACAATGAGCAGTTCTTC.

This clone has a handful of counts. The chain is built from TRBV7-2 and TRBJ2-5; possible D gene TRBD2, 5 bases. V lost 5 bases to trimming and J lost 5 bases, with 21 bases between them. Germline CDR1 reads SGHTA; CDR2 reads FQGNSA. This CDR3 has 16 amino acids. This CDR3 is CASSPRGRLPRETQYF. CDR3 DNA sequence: TGTGCCAGCAGCCCCCGGGGTAGGCTCCCCCGGGAGACCCAGTACTTC.

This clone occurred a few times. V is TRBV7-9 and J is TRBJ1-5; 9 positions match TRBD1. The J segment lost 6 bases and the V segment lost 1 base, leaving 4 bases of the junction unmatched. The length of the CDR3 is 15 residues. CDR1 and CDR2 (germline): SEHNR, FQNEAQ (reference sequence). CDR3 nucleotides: TGTGCCAGCAGCTTAGTCGGGACAGGGAGTCAGCCCCAGCATTTT. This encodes CASSLVGTGSQPQHF.

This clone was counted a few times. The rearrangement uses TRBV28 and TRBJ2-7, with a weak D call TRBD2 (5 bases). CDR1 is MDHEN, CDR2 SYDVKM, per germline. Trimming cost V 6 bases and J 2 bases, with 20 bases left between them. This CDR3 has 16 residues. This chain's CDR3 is CASSPGLPRAAYEQYF. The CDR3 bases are TGTGCCAGCAGCCCCGGGTTACCGCGGGCGGCCTACGAGCAGTACTTC.

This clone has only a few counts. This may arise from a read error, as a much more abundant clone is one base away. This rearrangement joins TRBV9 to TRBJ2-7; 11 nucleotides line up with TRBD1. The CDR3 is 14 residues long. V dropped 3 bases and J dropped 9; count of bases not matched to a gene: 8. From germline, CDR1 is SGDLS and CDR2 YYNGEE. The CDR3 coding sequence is TGTGCCAGCAGCGCCGGACAGGGGGCCAGCGGGCAGTACTTC. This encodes CASSAGQGASGQYF. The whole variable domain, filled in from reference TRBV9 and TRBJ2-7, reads DSGVTQTPKHLITATGQRVTLRCSPRSGDLSVYWYQQSLDQGLQFLIQYYNGEERAKGNILERFSAQQFPDLHSELNLSSLELGDSALYFCASSAGQGASGQYFGPGTRLTVT.

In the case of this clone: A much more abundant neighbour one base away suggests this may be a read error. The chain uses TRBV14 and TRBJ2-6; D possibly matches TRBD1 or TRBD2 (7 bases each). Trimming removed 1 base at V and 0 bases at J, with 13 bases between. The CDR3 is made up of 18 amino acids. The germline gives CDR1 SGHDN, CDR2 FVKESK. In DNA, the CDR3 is TGTGCCAGCAGCCAAGGGCAGGGGGGGCGCTCTGGGGCCAACGTCCTGACTTTC. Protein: CASSQGQGGRSGANVLTF.

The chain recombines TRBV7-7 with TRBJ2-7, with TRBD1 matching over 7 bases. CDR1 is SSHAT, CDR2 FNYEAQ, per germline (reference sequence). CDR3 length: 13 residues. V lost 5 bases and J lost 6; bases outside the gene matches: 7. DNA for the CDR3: TGTGCCAGCAGCGAGGGGGCGAGGGGCGAGCAGTACTTC. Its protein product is CASSEGARGEQYF. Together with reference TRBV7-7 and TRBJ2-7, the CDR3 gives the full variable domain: GAGVSQSPRYKVTKRGQDVTLRCDPISSHATLYWYQQALGQGPEFLTYFNYEAQPDKSGLPSDRFSAERPEGSISTLTIQRTEQRDSAMYRCASSEGARGEQYFGPGTRLTVT.

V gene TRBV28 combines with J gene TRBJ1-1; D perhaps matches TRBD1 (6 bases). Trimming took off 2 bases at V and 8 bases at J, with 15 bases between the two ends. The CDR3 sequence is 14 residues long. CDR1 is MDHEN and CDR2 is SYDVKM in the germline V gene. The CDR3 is CASSLDKDRPEAFF. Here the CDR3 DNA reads TGTGCCAGCAGTTTAGACAAAGACAGGCCGGAAGCTTTCTTT.